This TCR beta chain was identified in a study of cytomegalovirus exposure and HLA in healthy donors. About the research overall: Early released data had about 80 million unique TCRs, all coming from HLA-typed donors.

Both 60 Vbeta primers and 13 Jbeta primers went into the PCR. Some clones are missing from TCRdb's copy, which holds only in-frame ones; the method was immunoSEQ multiplex PCR. The sample records roughly 150,000 clones, around 75% being singletons. In germline, CDR1 is MNHEY, CDR2 SMNVEV (reference sequence). With V trimmed by 2 bases and J by 6 bases, 3 bases remained unmatched. The CDR3 sequence is 14 residues long. Those who donated were healthy bone marrow donors. As to this clone: Its antigen is not identified.

Broader study findings: Likely technical artifact: a cluster of highly shared sequence variants.

Sequencing was done on a sample of PBMCs. This chain uses TRBV27 with TRBJ2-1; 8 nucleotides match TRBD2. The origin of this receptor is a male donor in good health and CMV-seronegative. The CDR3 loop is CASSLPGLVNEQFF. DNA of the CDR3: TGTGCCAGCAGTTTACCGGGACTAGTCAATGAGCAGTTCTTC.